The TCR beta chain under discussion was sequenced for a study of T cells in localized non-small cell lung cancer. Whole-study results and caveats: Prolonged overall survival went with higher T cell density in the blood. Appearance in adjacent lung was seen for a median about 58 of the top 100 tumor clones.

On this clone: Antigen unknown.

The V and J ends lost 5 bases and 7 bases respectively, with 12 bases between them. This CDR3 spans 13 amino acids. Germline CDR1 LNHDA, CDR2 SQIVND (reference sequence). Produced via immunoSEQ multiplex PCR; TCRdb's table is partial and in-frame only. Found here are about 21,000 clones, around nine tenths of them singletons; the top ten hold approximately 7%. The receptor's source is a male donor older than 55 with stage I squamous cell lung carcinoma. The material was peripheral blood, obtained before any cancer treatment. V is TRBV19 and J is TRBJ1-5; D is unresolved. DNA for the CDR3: TGTGCCAGTAGTTCGTCGGGAAGCCAGCCCCAGCATTTT. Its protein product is CASSSSGSQPQHF.